The present entry profiles one T cell receptor beta chain with its context. The antigen it binds to is not known. This could be a read error, since a much larger clone is one nucleotide away. Library creation used the immunoSEQ multiplex PCR assay. TCRdb carries this immuneACCESS record with in-frame sequences only. Its versions omit some clonotypes, under half of them owing to an unresolved V gene in the studies checked, with the rest unexplained. Present in this sample are about 18,000 clones, 70% to 90% of which were seen just once. Of the sample, about 9.6% falls within the top ten clones. There are 15 amino acids in the CDR3, from cysteine to phenylalanine inclusive. Just the 45-base CDR3 DNA is kept, in frame starting at base 1. According to the germline V gene (reference sequence), CDR1 reads SEHNR and CDR2 reads FQNEAQ. This sample stems from a study of T cell changes during pregnancy in multiple sclerosis (dated by TCRdb to the late 2010s). In the study overall: The study looked at changes in the T cell repertoire across pregnancy in women with multiple sclerosis.

The sequencing here drew on CD8+ T cells from peripheral blood mononuclear cells, taken after pregnancy. This receptor was taken from a female donor with multiple sclerosis, enrolled in a pregnancy study. This chain is built from TRBV7-9 and TRBJ2-1; a weak D assignment points to TRBD1 (5 bases agree). The CDR3 region reads CVSSSARVIDNEQFF. Here is the DNA: TGTGTCAGCAGCTCGGCCAGGGTGATTGACAATGAGCAGTTCTTC.